These T cell receptor beta chains were read from a single sample in a study of T cells after yellow fever vaccination. TCRdb re-called the 5' RACE reads through MiXCR, storing one row per CDR3 protein. The sample lists over 300,000 distinct CDR3 sequences, around 7% seen once, with 18% in the top ten. The sample in question was PBMCs, obtained more than 35 days after the first yellow fever vaccination. The source of these receptors is a young man who received the YFV17D yellow fever vaccine. Each CDR3 is given with its conserved first and last residue. D genes are given only for firm matches. Size values are once, few and many counts, or a class for expanded clones, and some rows have none.

TRBV11-1	TRBJ2-7	many	TRBD2	CASSLLGGGTGRSYEQYF	TGTGCCAGCAGCTTATTGGGGGGAGGGACGGGCCGGAGCTACGAGCAGTACTTC
TRBV29-1	TRBJ2-1	-	-	CSVEGDHNEQFF	TGCAGCGTTGAAGGGGACCACAATGAGCAGTTCTTC
TRBV29-1	TRBJ2-5	-	-	CSVGVAGETQYF	TGCAGCGTTGGGGTAGCTGGAGAGACCCAGTACTTC
TRBV7-2	TRBJ1-2	-	TRBD1	CASSGDRTVRGYTF	TGTGCCAGCAGCGGGGACAGGACTGTAAGGGGCTACACCTTC
TRBV5-1	TRBJ2-7	-	-	CASSISGLYSYEQYF	TGCGCCAGCAGCATATCGGGACTTTACTCCTACGAGCAGTACTTC
TRBV7-3	TRBJ2-2	few	TRBD1	CASSGRQGFLPGKETGELFF	TGTGCCAGCAGCGGTAGACAGGGTTTCTTACCGGGGAAAGAGACCGGGGAGCTGTTTTTT
TRBV7-2	TRBJ1-2	-	-	CASSLSVRAPYGYTF	TGTGCCAGCAGCTTAAGTGTCAGGGCCCCCTATGGCTACACCTTC
TRBV6-2/TRBV6-3	TRBJ2-4	-	TRBD2	CASSDPLLAGKENIQYF	TGTGCCAGCAGTGATCCCCTACTAGCGGGGAAAGAAAACATTCAGTACTTC
TRBV20-1	TRBJ1-2	-	-	CSAELQGNYGYTF	TGCAGTGCTGAGCTTCAGGGGAACTATGGCTACACCTTC
TRBV6-1	TRBJ2-3	few	-	CASSERPPDTQYF	TGTGCCAGCAGTGAACGGCCCCCAGATACGCAGTATTTT
TRBV20-1	TRBJ2-2	once	TRBD2	CSAQTSGIGTGELFF	TGCAGTGCCCAGACTAGCGGGATTGGCACCGGGGAGCTGTTTTTT
TRBV4-2	TRBJ1-5	few	-	CASSQDLLDEGNQPQHF	TGTGCCAGCAGCCAAGATTTGCTTGATGAAGGCAATCAGCCCCAGCATTTT
TRBV5-1	TRBJ2-3	few	-	CASGTGLADTQYF	TGCGCCAGCGGAACGGGGCTGGCAGATACGCAGTATTTT
TRBV20-1	TRBJ1-4	few	TRBD1	CSAFPRDSTNEKLFF	TGCAGTGCGTTCCCTCGGGACAGCACTAATGAAAAACTGTTTTTT
TRBV7-2	TRBJ2-7	-	TRBD1	CASSFEDREQYEQYF	TGTGCCAGCAGCTTTGAAGACAGGGAACAGTACGAGCAGTACTTC
TRBV20-1	TRBJ2-1	few	-	CSARDGGIYNEQFF	TGCAGTGCTCGGGACGGCGGAATCTACAATGAGCAGTTCTTC
TRBV4-1	TRBJ2-1	-	TRBD2	CASSKAGGAHNEQFF	TGCGCCAGCAGCAAAGCGGGGGGGGCCCACAATGAGCAGTTCTTC
TRBV9	TRBJ2-1	few	-	CASSEKGKSSYNEQFF	TGTGCCAGCAGCGAGAAAGGCAAAAGCTCCTACAATGAGCAGTTCTTC
TRBV5-5	TRBJ1-1	few	-	CASSSPRENTEAFF	TGTGCCAGCAGCTCCCCTAGGGAGAACACTGAAGCTTTCTTT
TRBV4-1	TRBJ2-3	few	-	CASSQETVTISTDTQYF	TGCGCCAGCAGCCAAGAGACAGTCACGATTAGCACAGATACGCAGTATTTT
TRBV15	TRBJ1-4	few	TRBD1	CATSRDRGYTNEKLFF	TGTGCCACCAGCAGAGACAGGGGGTACACTAATGAAAAACTGTTTTTT
TRBV5-1	TRBJ2-5	many	-	CASNPGRGGAETQYF	TGCGCCAGCAACCCTGGGAGGGGGGGGGCCGAGACCCAGTACTTC
TRBV6-1	TRBJ2-5	many	TRBD1	CASRGQAQETQYF	TGTGCCAGCAGGGGACAGGCCCAAGAGACCCAGTACTTC
TRBV5-1	TRBJ1-6	few	TRBD1	CASSTGQGGNSPLHF	TGCGCCAGCAGCACCGGACAGGGTGGCAATTCACCCCTCCACTTT
TRBV19	TRBJ1-1	-	-	CASSRSVNTEAFF	TGTGCCAGTAGTCGGTCAGTGAACACTGAAGCTTTCTTT
TRBV20-1	TRBJ2-1	-	-	CSARDWAGSYNEQFF	TGCAGTGCTAGAGATTGGGCGGGCTCCTACAATGAGCAGTTCTTC
TRBV5-4	TRBJ2-1	many	-	CASTLQGEAEQFF	TGTGCCAGCACCCTGCAGGGGGAGGCTGAGCAGTTCTTC
TRBV20-1	TRBJ1-4	many	-	CSASEGQSKLFF	TGCAGTGCTAGTGAAGGACAGTCGAAACTGTTTTTT
TRBV5-5	TRBJ1-5	-	-	CASSLARESFGGNQPQHF	TGTGCCAGCAGCTTGGCCAGGGAGAGCTTTGGGGGCAATCAGCCCCAGCATTTT
TRBV5-1	TRBJ1-1	few	-	CASKAGRLTSTEAFF	TGCGCCAGCAAGGCAGGTCGGTTGACGAGCACTGAAGCTTTCTTT
TRBV12-3/TRBV12-4	TRBJ2-3	-	-	CASSFMGVEYF	TGTGCCAGCAGTTTTATGGGGGTGGAGTATTTT
TRBV6-1	TRBJ1-3	-	-	CASSEEGRDSGNTIYF	TGCGCCAGCAGTGAAGAAGGACGGGACTCTGGAAACACCATATATTTT
TRBV7-3	TRBJ1-1	-	-	CASSSIPGDLGTEAFF	TGTGCCAGCAGCTCGATCCCCGGGGACCTGGGCACTGAAGCTTTCTTT
TRBV12-3/TRBV12-4	TRBJ2-7	many	-	CASSLGQLGYEQYF	TGTGCCAGCAGTTTGGGGCAACTAGGCTACGAGCAGTACTTC